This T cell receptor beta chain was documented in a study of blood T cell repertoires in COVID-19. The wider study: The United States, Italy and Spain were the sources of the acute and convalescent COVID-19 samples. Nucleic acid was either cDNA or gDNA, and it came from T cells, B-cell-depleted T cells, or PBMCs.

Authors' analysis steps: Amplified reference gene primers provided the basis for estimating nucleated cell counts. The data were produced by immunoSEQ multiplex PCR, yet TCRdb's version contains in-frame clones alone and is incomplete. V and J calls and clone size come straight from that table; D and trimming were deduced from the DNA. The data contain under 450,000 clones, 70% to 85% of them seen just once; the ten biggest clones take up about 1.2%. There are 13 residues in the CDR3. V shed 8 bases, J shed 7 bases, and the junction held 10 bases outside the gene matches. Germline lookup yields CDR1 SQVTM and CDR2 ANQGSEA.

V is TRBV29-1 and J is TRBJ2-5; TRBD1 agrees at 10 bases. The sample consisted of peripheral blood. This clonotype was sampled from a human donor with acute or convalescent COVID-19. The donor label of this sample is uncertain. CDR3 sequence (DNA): TGCAGCAAACGACAGGGGGCTGATCGGACCCAGTACTTC. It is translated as CSKRQGADRTQYF.